The 4 T cell receptor beta chains reported below all come from one sample, sequenced in a study of blood T cells in healthy people across ages. Next came a second PCR, run for roughly 6 to 11 cycles, which used a sample-barcoded 5' primer along with a J-beta primer mix. One entry per CDR3 protein, called by TCRdb with MiXCR from the 5' RACE reads. This sample has 540,000 or so distinct CDR3 sequences, with roughly 28% found just once. The sample consisted of blood. The origin of the receptors is a woman in her seventies in good health.

The CDR3 DNA follows: TGTGCCAGCAGTTACGACCTCGACCGATCCCTCTCTGGGGCCAACGTCCTGACTTTC. Protein sequence: CASSYDLDRSLSGANVLTF. The chain has TRBV6-6 and TRBJ2-6; no firm D call. In germline, CDR1 is MNHNY, CDR2 SVGAGI (reference sequence). The CDR3 spans 19 residues. V gave up 2 bases and J gave up 0 bases, with 17 bases separating them.

This rearrangement joins TRBV4-2 to TRBJ1-3; 10 bases agree with TRBD1. Per the germline V gene, CDR1 is LGHNA and CDR2 is YNFKEQ. This CDR3 is 16 amino acids long. V lost 4 bases to trimming and J lost 4 bases; unmatched junction nucleotides: 7. In nucleotides, the CDR3 is TGTGCCAGCAGCCCCTTGGACAGGGGGGTAGGAAACACCATATATTTT. Translated: CASSPLDRGVGNTIYF.

The CDR3 is CSAREGGKSQPQHF. CDR3 in DNA: TGCAGTGCTAGAGAGGGAGGGAAATCTCAGCCCCAGCATTTT. The rearrangement uses TRBV20-1 and TRBJ1-5; no clear D. Trimming took off 0 bases at V and 6 bases at J, with 12 bases between the two ends. From germline, CDR1 is DFQATT and CDR2 SNEGSKA (reference sequence). The CDR3 length is 14 residues.

The rearrangement joins TRBV5-1 to TRBJ1-2; TRBD1 aligns across 7 bases. After removal of 0 bases from V and 4 bases from J, the junction contained 6 bases not matched to a gene. The CDR3 is 15 amino acids. Germline lookup yields CDR1 SGHRS and CDR2 YFSETQ. DNA for the CDR3: TGCGCCAGCAGCTTGGTACCGGGACAGTCCTATGGCTACACCTTC. Its translation: CASSLVPGQSYGYTF.